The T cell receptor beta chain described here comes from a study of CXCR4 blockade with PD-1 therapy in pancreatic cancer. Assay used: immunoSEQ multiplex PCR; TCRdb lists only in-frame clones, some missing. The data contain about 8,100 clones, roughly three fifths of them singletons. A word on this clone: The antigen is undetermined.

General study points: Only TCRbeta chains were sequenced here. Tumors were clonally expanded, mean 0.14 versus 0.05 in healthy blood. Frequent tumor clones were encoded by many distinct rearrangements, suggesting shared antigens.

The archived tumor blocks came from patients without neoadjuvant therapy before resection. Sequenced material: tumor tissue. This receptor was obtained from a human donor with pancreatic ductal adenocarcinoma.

The CDR3 DNA reads as TGCAGCGTCGCCGGGACAGGGGGAGGTGATACGCAGTATTTT. It codes for CSVAGTGGGDTQYF. The V and J genes are TRBV29-1 and TRBJ2-3, with 11 positions matching TRBD1. The CDR3 spans 14 residues. CDR1 SQVTM and CDR2 ANQGSEA come from the germline V gene. Germline trimming cut 6 bases from V and 6 bases from J; bases unmatched to any gene: 8.